These 11 T cell receptor beta chains were sequenced from one sample in a study of cytomegalovirus exposure and HLA in healthy donors. Sequencing used immunoSEQ multiplex PCR; TCRdb keeps in-frame clones, though not all of them. This table holds more than 250,000 clones, more than 80% found once. The sample comprised PBMCs. These TCRs come from a woman aged 18-29 years in good health and CMV-seronegative.

A word on this clone: The same CDR3 also results from other DNA sequences found in this sample. This sequence joins TRBV27 and TRBJ2-2; D perhaps matches TRBD1 (5 bases). Between the trimmed V and J ends, which lost 2 bases and 3 bases, there was a span of 10 bases. This CDR3 comprises 15 residues. Germline lookup yields CDR1 MNHEY and CDR2 SMNVEV (reference sequence). The CDR3 loop is CASSLRGRDTGELFF. In DNA form, the CDR3 reads TGTGCCAGCAGTTTAAGGGGAAGGGACACCGGGGAGCTGTTTTTT.

CDR3: CASRNPGQSSTDTQYF. DNA of the CDR3: TGTGCCAGTAGGAACCCTGGACAGTCTAGCACAGATACGCAGTATTTT. The J gene is TRBJ2-3, the V gene TRBV19; possible D gene TRBD1, 6 bases. The CDR3 consists of 16 residues. The V and J ends lost 6 bases and 0 bases respectively, with 16 bases between them. Germline CDR1 and CDR2: LNHDA and SQIVND (reference sequence). The whole variable domain, remainder taken from reference TRBV19 and TRBJ2-3, is DGGITQSPKYLFRKEGQNVTLSCEQNLNHDAMYWYRQDPGQGLRLIYYSQIVNDFQKGDIAEGYSVSREKKESFPLTVTSAQKNPTAFYLCASRNPGQSSTDTQYFGPGTRLTVL.

V gene TRBV5-1 combines with J gene TRBJ2-1; 14 nucleotides align to TRBD2. This CDR3 region has 16 residues. From germline, CDR1 is SGHRS and CDR2 YFSETQ. The V gene end was trimmed by 0 bases and the J gene end by 9 bases; junction bases not matched to a gene: 5. The CDR3 loop reads CASSLDGTSGRSEQFF. CDR3 sequence (DNA): TGCGCCAGCAGCTTGGACGGGACTAGCGGGAGAAGTGAGCAGTTCTTC.

The chain links TRBV7-2 to TRBJ2-1; TRBD2 matches at 7 bases. This CDR3 spans 13 amino acids. The V gene end was trimmed by 5 bases and the J gene end by 9 bases; junction bases not matched to a gene: 7. Germline-derived CDR1 and CDR2 are SGHTA and FQGNSA. The CDR3 is CASSPQRDGEQFF. The DNA of the CDR3 is TGTGCCAGCAGCCCCCAGCGGGACGGTGAGCAGTTCTTC. The entire variable domain, with the rest obtained from reference TRBV7-2 and TRBJ2-1, is as follows: GAGVSQSPSNKVTEKGKDVELRCDPISGHTALYWYRQSLGQGLEFLIYFQGNSAPDKSGLPSDRFSAERTGGSVSTLTIQRTQQEDSAVYLCASSPQRDGEQFFGPGTRLTVL.

The rearrangement joins TRBV5-6 to TRBJ2-1, with 9 bases aligning to TRBD2. The CDR3 spans 14 residues. With V trimmed by 0 bases and J by 13 bases, 8 bases remained unmatched. Germline V gene sequence: CDR1 SGHDT, CDR2 YYEEEE. The CDR3 loop is CASSLESAGGRQFF. For the CDR3, the DNA is TGTGCCAGCAGCTTGGAGTCAGCGGGGGGTCGTCAGTTCTTC.

The CDR3 spells CASSILGTGRMETQYF. The CDR3 nucleotides read TGTGCCAGTAGTATTCTGGGGACAGGGAGGATGGAGACCCAGTACTTC. The chain uses TRBV19 and TRBJ2-5; 9 bases fit TRBD1. CDR1 LNHDA and CDR2 SQIVND come from the germline V gene (reference sequence). With 3 bases clipped from V and 5 bases from J, the junction kept 10 bases outside the gene matches. CDR3 length: 16 amino acids.

The chain carries TRBV5-1 and TRBJ2-1; 7 bases map to TRBD1. Trimming at V came to 4 bases and at J to 6 bases, leaving 7 bases not matched to a gene. This CDR3 contains 14 residues. Looked up from germline, CDR1 is SGHRS and CDR2 is YFSETQ. CDR3: CASSGTEPGNEQFF. DNA for the CDR3: TGCGCCAGCAGCGGGACAGAACCGGGCAATGAGCAGTTCTTC.

This clone was recorded only once. The V call is TRBV5-1, the J call TRBJ2-3; 12 positions agree with TRBD2. Trimming took 0 bases from V and 3 from J; bases not matched to a gene: 5. There are 17 residues in the CDR3. Germline V gene data show CDR1 as SGHRS and CDR2 as YFSETQ. CDR3 sequence: CASSLGLAGAVTDTQYF. For the CDR3, the DNA is TGCGCCAGCAGCTTGGGACTAGCGGGAGCTGTGACAGATACGCAGTATTTT.

V is TRBV5-4 and J is TRBJ2-3; TRBD2 matches at 12 bases. Germline CDR1 is SGHNT and CDR2 is YYREEE (reference sequence). The V and J ends lost 4 bases and 0 bases, in that order; junction bases with no gene match: 3. The CDR3 has 16 amino acids. The CDR3 protein is CASSRTSGKSTDTQYF. CDR3 nucleotides: TGTGCCAGCAGCCGGACTAGCGGGAAAAGCACAGATACGCAGTATTTT.

The rearrangement uses TRBV15 and TRBJ1-2; D is unresolved. Germline V gene lookup returns CDR1 LNHNV and CDR2 YYDKDF (reference sequence). The length of the CDR3 is 15 residues. Trimming took 0 bases from V and 0 from J, leaving 8 bases between them. CDR3 residues: CATSREASSNYGYTF. The DNA of the CDR3 is TGTGCCACCAGCAGAGAAGCAAGCTCTAACTATGGCTACACCTTC. The variable domain in full, completed from reference TRBV15 and TRBJ1-2, reads DAMVIQNPRYQVTQFGKPVTLSCSQTLNHNVMYWYQQKSSQAPKLLFHYYDKDFNNEADTPDNFQSRRPNTSFCFLDIRSPGLGDTAMYLCATSREASSNYGYTFGSGTRLTVV.

The V and J genes are TRBV30 and TRBJ2-7, with 9 bases aligning to TRBD1. The CDR3 consists of 15 residues. V dropped 5 bases and J dropped 1; count of bases not matched to a gene: 9. Germline V gives CDR1 GTSNPN, CDR2 SVGIG (reference sequence). CDR3: CAWQHPGTGSYEQYF. Here the CDR3 DNA reads TGTGCCTGGCAACATCCCGGGACAGGGTCCTACGAGCAGTACTTC.